This T cell receptor (beta chain) was recorded in a study of blood T cell repertoires in COVID-19. Background on the study: Some COVID-19 samples were acute and others convalescent; all came from the United States, Italy and Spain.

Original data processing: Using reference gene primer amplification, nucleated cell counts were estimated. The repertoire was sequenced with immunoSEQ multiplex PCR; TCRdb's copy has only in-frame clones and lacks some. V and J calls and clone size are copied from that table; D and trimming were computed from the DNA. This sample has over 85,000 clones, with about 90% found just once. J gave up 7 bases and V 3 bases, and 9 bases lay outside the gene matches. From germline, CDR1 is MNHNS and CDR2 SASEGT. The CDR3 sequence is 17 residues long. This chain joins TRBV6-1 and TRBJ2-3; 14 bases match TRBD2. This receptor was taken from a human donor in a cohort sampled during active COVID-19. The sequencing input was peripheral blood. Written as DNA, the CDR3 is TGTGCCAGCAGTGACGCGGGACTAGCGGGAGATCTTCATACGCAGTATTTT. This sequence encodes CASSDAGLAGDLHTQYF.